Detailed here is one T cell receptor beta chain. In the original workflow: How many nucleated cells were present was estimated from reference gene primer amplification. Assay used: immunoSEQ multiplex PCR; TCRdb lists only in-frame clones, some missing. From that table come the V and J calls and clone size; the DNA was used to work out D and trimming. The table includes 200,000 to 300,000 clones, about 80% detected once. This record belongs to a study of blood T cell repertoires in COVID-19. Study-level information: The United States, Italy and Spain provided the acute and convalescent COVID-19 samples. Sources were T cells, B-cell-depleted T cells, or PBMCs; the material itself was cDNA or gDNA.

Germline CDR1 and CDR2: SGHNT and YYREEE (reference sequence). The CDR3 consists of 16 residues. The ends lost 2 bases at V and 6 bases at J; junction bases unmatched: 7. Source material: peripheral blood. The sequence came from a woman of 80 years or more with acute or convalescent COVID-19. J is TRBJ2-2 and V is TRBV5-4, with 10 positions matching TRBD1. DNA for the CDR3: TGTGCCAGCAGCTTCCCACCGGGACAGGGGTCCGGGGAGCTGTTTTTT. This codes for CASSFPPGQGSGELFF. Supplemented by reference TRBV5-4 and TRBJ2-2, the full variable domain reads ETGVTQSPTHLIKTRGQQVTLRCSSQSGHNTVSWYQQALGQGPQFIFQYYREEENGRGNFPPRFSGLQFPNYSSELNVNALELDDSALYLCASSFPPGQGSGELFFGEGSRLTVL.